Presented here are 15 T cell receptor beta chains from one specimen sequenced in a study of blood T cells in healthy people across ages. A second PCR, run for about 7 to 11 cycles, used a sample-barcoded 5' primer plus a J-beta primer mix. Using its own MiXCR run on the 5' RACE reads, TCRdb lists one record per CDR3 protein. The top ten hold approximately 19% of the sample, which has fewer than 1 million distinct CDR3 sequences, 40% to 50% seen once. Sequencing input: blood. These receptors were collected from a man aged 55 to 70 in good health.

The rearrangement uses TRBV7-2 and TRBJ1-2; D ambiguous. CDR1 and CDR2 from the germline V gene are SGHTA and FQGNSA. The CDR3 consists of 14 residues. Trimming cost V 5 bases and J 4 bases, with 14 bases left between them. The DNA of the CDR3 is TGTGCCAGCAGCGTCCGGTGGGAGATCTATGGCTACACCTTC. It yields the protein CASSVRWEIYGYTF.

There are a few counts of this clonotype. V is TRBV20-1 and J is TRBJ2-1; the D is unclear. This CDR3 is 14 amino acids long. Germline CDR1 and CDR2: DFQATT and SNEGSKA (reference sequence). V dropped 5 bases and J dropped 0 bases, with 11 bases sitting between them. The CDR3 nucleotides are TGCAGTGCTCGATTCTTGAGCTCCTACAATGAGCAGTTCTTC. Protein product: CSARFLSSYNEQFF.

The chain employs TRBV7-2 and TRBJ2-7, with 8 nucleotides matching TRBD2. V shed 5 bases, J shed 1 base, and the junction held 7 bases outside the gene matches. Germline V CDR1 and CDR2: SGHTA, FQGNSA. This CDR3 has 15 amino acids. The CDR3: CASSPNSGESYEQYF. CDR3 in DNA: TGTGCCAGCAGCCCCAATAGCGGGGAGTCCTACGAGCAGTACTTC. The whole variable domain, filled in from reference TRBV7-2 and TRBJ2-7, reads GAGVSQSPSNKVTEKGKDVELRCDPISGHTALYWYRQSLGQGLEFLIYFQGNSAPDKSGLPSDRFSAERTGGSVSTLTIQRTQQEDSAVYLCASSPNSGESYEQYFGPGTRLTVT.

This clonotype was counted a few times. The rearrangement joins TRBV7-4 to TRBJ2-1; 10 nucleotides match TRBD2. The junction had 4 bases not matched to a gene; V was cut back by 2 bases and J by 3 bases. Looked up from germline, CDR1 is SGHVT and CDR2 is SQSDAQ. CDR3 length: 16 amino acids. The CDR3 DNA follows: TGTGCCAGCAGCTTATCCCGGACTAGCGGCTACAATGAGCAGTTCTTC. It yields the protein CASSLSRTSGYNEQFF.

The chain couples TRBV7-3 to TRBJ2-1, with D perhaps given as TRBD1 or TRBD2 (5 bases each). The CDR3 spans 14 residues. Germline CDR1 SGHTA, CDR2 FQGTGA. V lost 5 bases and J 5 bases, leaving 13 bases between the germline ends. CDR3 in DNA: TGTGCCAGCAGCCCGAGCAGGGAGCACAATGAGCAGTTCTTC. Protein: CASSPSREHNEQFF.

This rearrangement joins TRBV3-1 to TRBJ2-1, with D uncertain. The CDR3 spans 16 residues. Trimming cost V 2 bases and J 7 bases, with 18 bases left between them. In germline, CDR1 is LGHDT, CDR2 YNNKEL (reference sequence). CDR3 amino acids: CASSQWNRQTLNEQFF. CDR3 coding DNA: TGTGCCAGCAGCCAATGGAACAGACAAACCCTGAATGAGCAGTTCTTC.

V and J are TRBV6-2 or TRBV6-3 and TRBJ2-7; D remains unclear. Germline V lookup: CDR1 MNHEY, CDR2 SVGEGT. Deletions cut 0 bases from V and 3 bases from J, with 9 bases between. This CDR3 has 14 residues. As DNA, the CDR3 is TGTGCCAGCAGTTACTCGAGGCTAAGCTACGAGCAGTACTTC. Protein: CASSYSRLSYEQYF.

The CDR3 region is CASSYTTGDEQYF. The DNA for the CDR3 is TGTGCCAGCAGCTATACGACAGGCGATGAGCAGTACTTC. The chain recombines TRBV11-3 with TRBJ2-5, with D possibly TRBD1 on 6 matching bases. Trimming stripped 4 bases from V and 11 bases from J, with 17 bases between. Germline values: CDR1 SGHNT, CDR2 YENEEA. The CDR3 is 13 residues long.

In this sample, this clonotype turned up many times. The chain uses TRBV29-1 and TRBJ2-1, with a possible D match to TRBD2 (6 bases). The CDR3 is 14 amino acids. Looked up from germline, CDR1 is SQVTM and CDR2 is ANQGSEA. V was cut by 4 bases and J by 7 bases, with 17 bases left in between. CDR3 nucleotide sequence: TGCAGCGTTGGGGTCGCGGGGAAGGGGAATGAGCAGTTCTTC. Its translation: CSVGVAGKGNEQFF.

This chain connects TRBV25-1 to TRBJ2-3; 16 positions agree with TRBD2. The CDR3 has 18 residues. CDR1 MGHDK and CDR2 SYGVNS come from the germline V gene. J gave up 4 bases and V 2 bases, and 6 bases lay outside the gene matches. The CDR3 bases are TGTGCCAGCAGTGAAGGGACTAGCGGGGGGGCAGTGGCAGATACGCAGTATTTT. Protein product: CASSEGTSGGAVADTQYF. The complete variable domain, with remaining parts taken from reference TRBV25-1 and TRBJ2-3, reads EADIYQTPRYLVIGTGKKITLECSQTMGHDKMYWYQQDPGMELHLIHYSYGVNSTEKGDLSSESTVSRIRTEHFPLTLESARPSHTSQYLCASSEGTSGGAVADTQYFGPGTRLTVL.

The rearrangement links TRBV12-3 or TRBV12-4 to TRBJ2-3; D possibly uses TRBD1 or TRBD2 (5 bases each). V lost 7 bases, J lost 6 bases, and 8 bases lay in between. The CDR3 sequence is 11 residues long. This chain's CDR3 is CASTWGDTQYF. The CDR3 DNA sequence: TGTGCCAGCACCTGGGGGGATACGCAGTATTTT.

V is TRBV2 and J is TRBJ1-5; D is ambiguous. V was trimmed by 8 bases and J by 0 bases, leaving 14 bases between them. The CDR3 is 15 residues long. Germline CDR1 and CDR2: SNHLY and FYNNEI. The CDR3 DNA reads TGTGCCAGCGGGTGGGCAGTCAATAGCAATCAGCCCCAGCATTTT. Protein: CASGWAVNSNQPQHF.

The V gene is TRBV12-3 or TRBV12-4, the J gene TRBJ2-1; a weak D match, TRBD2 (5 bases). CDR3 length: 12 residues. Trimming cost V 1 base and J 13 bases, with 11 bases left between them. In DNA, the CDR3 is TGTGCCAGCAGTTTAGTTCAGCGGACCCAGTTCTTC. This encodes CASSLVQRTQFF.

The chain carries TRBV6-1 and TRBJ2-6, with D hard to call. V was cut by 3 bases and J by 2 bases, with 8 bases left in between. CDR1 MNHNS and CDR2 SASEGT come from the germline V gene. This CDR3 is built from 15 residues. The CDR3 loop is CASSEQATGANVLTF. Written as DNA, the CDR3 is TGTGCCAGCAGTGAGCAGGCTACTGGGGCCAACGTCCTGACTTTC.

This chain joins TRBV20-1 and TRBJ2-2; D may be TRBD1 or TRBD2 (5 bases each). CDR1 and CDR2 (germline): DFQATT, SNEGSKA (reference sequence). V shed 3 bases and J shed 0 bases, with 8 bases lying between them. The CDR3 spans 14 residues. CDR3 residues: CSASVGANTGELFF. In DNA form, the CDR3 reads TGCAGTGCTAGCGTGGGGGCGAACACCGGGGAGCTGTTTTTT.